This T cell receptor beta chain was obtained from a study of spatial heterogeneity in lung cancer. Study-level results: There were more appearances of ubiquitous expanded tumor TCRs in blood at resection than at follow-up.

Time point reported: sample taken at primary tumor resection. There were some 70 donors, all of them untreated patients with early-stage non-small cell lung cancer. Every TCR cDNA molecule bore its own unique molecular identifier. TCRdb itself ran the 5' RACE reads through MiXCR, one entry per CDR3 protein. The profile shows about 23,000 distinct CDR3 sequences, around 4.6% of them singletons. This clonotype was found many times. The antigen remains undetermined. Sequenced material: PBMCs, taken at surgery. The TCR sequence derives from a male donor with early-stage non-small cell lung cancer.

Here the CDR3 DNA reads TGTGCCAGTAGTTCGACTCCGAACACTGAAGCTTTCTTT. It yields the protein CASSSTPNTEAFF. The gene calls are TRBV19 and TRBJ1-1; no reliable D call. This CDR3 spans 13 amino acids. CDR1 is LNHDA, CDR2 SQIVND, per germline (reference sequence). Trimming pared 5 bases from V and 1 base from J, leaving 8 bases between.